The 30 T cell receptor beta chains in this list originate from one sample, sequenced in a study of blood T cell repertoires in COVID-19. Sequencing was performed with immunoSEQ multiplex PCR; in TCRdb, only in-frame clones are kept and a portion is missing. The table records 270,000 or so clones, 85% to 90% of them present only once. Specimen: peripheral blood. These receptors all stem from a human donor in a cohort sampled during active COVID-19.

This chain links TRBV6-5 with TRBJ2-3; D ambiguous. This CDR3 has 13 amino acids. Germline V CDR1 and CDR2: MNHEY, SVGAGI. Trimming pared 2 bases from V and 6 bases from J, leaving 9 bases between. The DNA of the CDR3 is TGTGCCAGCAGTTACCTAGAAAGGGATACGCAGTATTTT. It translates to CASSYLERDTQYF.

The table lists this clone with a few counts. The rearrangement joins TRBV6-1 to TRBJ1-1; weak D call: TRBD1 (6 bases). The germline gives CDR1 MNHNS, CDR2 SASEGT. The CDR3 is made up of 13 amino acids. V lost 3 bases and J lost 5, with 10 bases in between. CDR3 sequence (DNA): TGTGCCAGCAGTGAGGGGGGGCTAACTGAAGCTTTCTTT. Its translation is CASSEGGLTEAFF.

The chain couples TRBV28 to TRBJ1-2, with D maybe TRBD1 (5 bases). The length of the CDR3 is 15 residues. The germline V gene has CDR1 MDHEN and CDR2 SYDVKM. Between the trimmed V and J ends, which lost 2 bases and 0 bases, there was a span of 10 bases. CDR3 sequence reads: CASSLLQGSNYGYTF. The CDR3 DNA follows: TGTGCCAGCAGTTTACTGCAGGGCTCTAACTATGGCTACACCTTC.

The V and J genes are TRBV19 and TRBJ2-3; D may be TRBD2 (5 bases). V lost 4 bases, J lost 3 bases, and 14 bases lay in between. CDR1 is LNHDA and CDR2 is SQIVND in the germline V gene (reference sequence). CDR3 length: 15 amino acids. The CDR3 DNA sequence: TGTGCCAGTAGTAGAGACCAGCCGGGGACAGATACGCAGTATTTT. Its protein product is CASSRDQPGTDTQYF. The whole variable domain, filled in from reference TRBV19 and TRBJ2-3, reads DGGITQSPKYLFRKEGQNVTLSCEQNLNHDAMYWYRQDPGQGLRLIYYSQIVNDFQKGDIAEGYSVSREKKESFPLTVTSAQKNPTAFYLCASSRDQPGTDTQYFGPGTRLTVL.

This chain connects TRBV5-1 to TRBJ2-1, with a possible D match to TRBD2 (6 bases). The V gene lost 7 bases and the J gene lost 5 bases, with 19 bases spanning the gap. Germline V lookup: CDR1 SGHRS, CDR2 YFSETQ. The length of the CDR3 is 15 residues. The CDR3 loop reads CASQPIGTVNNEQFF. CDR3 bases: TGCGCCAGCCAACCCATCGGGACTGTTAACAATGAGCAGTTCTTC.

J is TRBJ1-1 and V is TRBV7-2; possibly TRBD1 for D (6 bases). Germline CDR1 reads SGHTA; CDR2 reads FQGNSA. The CDR3 covers 14 residues. V was pared by 6 bases and J by 3 bases, with 14 bases between. CDR3 sequence reads: CASSQGKGHTEAFF. In DNA, the CDR3 is TGTGCCAGCAGTCAGGGGAAGGGGCACACTGAAGCTTTCTTT.

The chain carries TRBV4-2 and TRBJ1-2; 8 positions agree with TRBD1. This CDR3 has 16 amino acids. Germline loops: CDR1 LGHNA, CDR2 YNFKEQ. V shed 1 base and J 3 bases; nucleotides not matched to a gene: 7. DNA of the CDR3: TGTGCCAGCAGCCAAGGCGGGGCAGGGGGCGACTATGGCTACACCTTC. It translates to CASSQGGAGGDYGYTF.

The V and J genes are TRBV3-1 (or the pseudogene TRBV3-2) and TRBJ2-1; TRBD2 agrees at 8 bases. This CDR3 is 16 amino acids long. The V segment lost 1 base and the J segment 6 bases; nucleotides outside the gene matches: 8. Germline V gene data show CDR1 as LGHDT and CDR2 as YNNKEL (reference sequence). This chain's CDR3 is CASSQVIGLASNEQFF. The CDR3 DNA reads TGTGCCAGCAGCCAAGTAATTGGACTAGCATCCAATGAGCAGTTCTTC.

The rearrangement links TRBV5-4 to TRBJ1-2; D remains ambiguous. Germline V gene data show CDR1 as SGHNT and CDR2 as YYREEE (reference sequence). V was cut by 0 bases and J by 4 bases, with 7 bases left in between. The CDR3 is 13 amino acids. The CDR3: CASSLDQRYGYTF. The DNA for the CDR3 is TGTGCCAGCAGCTTGGACCAGCGCTATGGCTACACCTTC.

This clone has a handful of counts. The CDR3 coding sequence is TGTGCCAGCAAAGGAGGGACAGGGGTACAGCCCCAGCATTTT. Encoded protein: CASKGGTGVQPQHF. The chain links TRBV2 to TRBJ1-5; TRBD1 matches at 10 bases. The germline gives CDR1 SNHLY, CDR2 FYNNEI. V shed 7 bases, J shed 7 bases, and the junction held 7 bases outside the gene matches. This CDR3 has 14 amino acids. The full variable domain, completed using reference TRBV2 and TRBJ1-5, is EPEVTQTPSHQVTQMGQEVILRCVPISNHLYFYWYRQILGQKVEFLVSFYNNEISEKSEIFDDQFSVERPDGSNFTLKIRSTKLEDSAMYFCASKGGTGVQPQHFGDGTRLSIL.

The chain is built from TRBV6-5 and TRBJ1-5, with D possibly being TRBD1 (5 bases). Trimming left V 4 bases short and J 5 bases short, with 12 bases between. This CDR3 has 14 amino acids. The germline gives CDR1 MNHEY, CDR2 SVGAGI. For the CDR3, the DNA is TGTGCCAGCAGTTTTAGGGGCCTCGATCAGCCCCAGCATTTT. It translates to CASSFRGLDQPQHF.

The V gene is TRBV18, the J gene TRBJ1-4; D ambiguous. The V gene lost 6 bases and the J gene lost 7 bases, with 12 bases spanning the gap. Germline assignment: CDR1 KGHSH and CDR2 LQKENI. CDR3 size: 13 residues. The CDR3 here is CASSPGEGEKLFF. The CDR3, as DNA: TGTGCCAGCTCGCCCGGAGAGGGTGAAAAACTGTTTTTT.

The chain combines TRBV9 with TRBJ1-2; D ambiguous. The germline V gene encodes CDR1 SGDLS and CDR2 YYNGEE. The CDR3 loop spans 13 amino acids. V was pared by 3 bases and J by 2 bases, with 8 bases between. The CDR3 loop reads CASSGAGNYGYTF. CDR3 nucleotides: TGTGCCAGCAGCGGCGCAGGCAACTATGGCTACACCTTC.

V is TRBV18 and J is TRBJ1-1, with D tentatively TRBD1 (6 bases). Germline CDR1 KGHSH, CDR2 LQKENI. This CDR3 has 14 amino acids. Trimming cost V 3 bases and J 5 bases, with 13 bases left between them. The CDR3 DNA sequence: TGTGCCAGCTCACCGCAAAAGGGGGGGACTGAAGCTTTCTTT. This encodes CASSPQKGGTEAFF.

J is TRBJ2-2 and V is TRBV27; 8 bases fit TRBD1. With V trimmed by 6 bases and J by 3 bases, 6 bases remained unmatched. This CDR3 has 15 residues. CDR1 and CDR2 from the germline V gene are MNHEY and SMNVEV (reference sequence). In nucleotides, the CDR3 is TGTGCCAGCAGGTTGACAGGGGACCACACCGGGGAGCTGTTTTTT. It yields the protein CASRLTGDHTGELFF.

The genes are TRBV5-4 and TRBJ2-5; TRBD2 agrees at 8 bases. V trimming: 2 bases; J trimming: 5 bases; junction bases outside the gene matches: 17. From germline, CDR1 is SGHNT and CDR2 YYREEE (reference sequence). This CDR3 is 18 amino acids long. CDR3 coding DNA: TGTGCCAGCAGCTTCGACCCTCTCTGGAGCGGGAGAGGGGAGACCCAGTACTTC. Encoded protein: CASSFDPLWSGRGETQYF. The variable domain in full, completed from reference TRBV5-4 and TRBJ2-5, reads ETGVTQSPTHLIKTRGQQVTLRCSSQSGHNTVSWYQQALGQGPQFIFQYYREEENGRGNFPPRFSGLQFPNYSSELNVNALELDDSALYLCASSFDPLWSGRGETQYFGPGTRLLVL.

This clone appeared once. This specimen includes other DNA sequences encoding the same CDR3. V is TRBV5-1 and J is TRBJ2-2, with D possibly being TRBD2 (5 bases). The V end lost 0 bases, the J end lost 4 bases, and 10 bases lay between the germline ends. This CDR3 spans 15 amino acids. The germline CDR1 and CDR2 sequences are SGHRS and YFSETQ. The DNA for the CDR3 is TGCGCCAGCAGCTTGGTAACGAGCGGCACCGGGGAGCTGTTTTTT. This gives the protein CASSLVTSGTGELFF.

The chain links TRBV7-2 to TRBJ2-7, with D tentatively TRBD1 (6 bases). CDR1 and CDR2 (germline): SGHTA, FQGNSA. The V end lost 5 bases, the J end lost 8 bases, and 19 bases lay between the germline ends. The CDR3 is 14 amino acids. The DNA of the CDR3 is TGTGCCAGCAGCGACCTGACAGGACCTACGAAGCAGTACTTC. It is translated as CASSDLTGPTKQYF.

V gene TRBV4-1 combines with J gene TRBJ2-1; 9 bases line up with TRBD2. After removal of 4 bases from V and 9 bases from J, the junction contained 10 bases not matched to a gene. Germline values: CDR1 MGHRA, CDR2 YSYEKL. The CDR3 has 15 amino acids. The CDR3 is CASSPPLAGAGEQFF. The CDR3 DNA reads as TGCGCCAGCAGCCCCCCTTTAGCGGGAGCGGGTGAGCAGTTCTTC.

V is TRBV19 and J is TRBJ1-2; TRBD1 is a possible D gene (6 bases). V was shortened by 1 base and J by 0 bases, with 9 bases between the two germline ends. From germline, CDR1 is LNHDA and CDR2 SQIVND (reference sequence). This CDR3 contains 15 residues. The CDR3 reads CASSIARGPNYGYTF. CDR3 DNA: TGTGCCAGTAGTATAGCCAGGGGACCTAACTATGGCTACACCTTC. The whole variable domain, remainder taken from reference TRBV19 and TRBJ1-2, is DGGITQSPKYLFRKEGQNVTLSCEQNLNHDAMYWYRQDPGQGLRLIYYSQIVNDFQKGDIAEGYSVSREKKESFPLTVTSAQKNPTAFYLCASSIARGPNYGYTFGSGTRLTVV.

This clone was seen many times. The gene calls are TRBV27 and TRBJ2-7, with TRBD2 matching over 10 bases. Germline V CDR1 and CDR2: MNHEY, SMNVEV (reference sequence). The V segment lost 7 bases and the J segment 6 bases; nucleotides outside the gene matches: 15. This CDR3 is 16 amino acids long. The CDR3 here is CASKSGFAGTSAEQYF. The CDR3 DNA reads as TGTGCCAGCAAGTCGGGTTTCGCCGGGACTAGCGCCGAGCAGTACTTC.

J is TRBJ1-3 and V is TRBV3-1 (or the pseudogene TRBV3-2); unclear D gene. V lost 2 bases and J 3 bases, leaving 11 bases between the germline ends. Germline loops: CDR1 LGHDT, CDR2 YNNKEL (reference sequence). The CDR3 contains 15 residues. Written as DNA, the CDR3 is TGTGCCAGCAGCCAAACGAGGATTTATGGAAACACCATATATTTT. The encoded protein is CASSQTRIYGNTIYF.

The rearrangement uses TRBV19 and TRBJ1-4; the match to TRBD1 covers 7 bases. The length of the CDR3 is 13 residues. After removal of 10 bases from V and 3 bases from J, the junction contained 5 bases not matched to a gene. Germline CDR1 is LNHDA and CDR2 is SQIVND (reference sequence). The CDR3 coding sequence is TGTGCCACGACAGGGATTGCTAATGAAAAACTGTTTTTT. It yields the protein CATTGIANEKLFF.

The chain is built from TRBV19 and TRBJ2-3; no clear D gene. The CDR3 loop spans 12 amino acids. Trimming removed 2 bases at V and 3 bases at J, with 3 bases between. CDR1 and CDR2 (germline): LNHDA, SQIVND (reference sequence). The CDR3 region is CASSITTDTQYF. The CDR3, as DNA: TGTGCCAGTAGTATAACAACAGATACGCAGTATTTT.

The chain employs TRBV13 and TRBJ1-1; 7 nucleotides agree with TRBD1. The CDR3 covers 16 residues. Trimming cost V 0 bases and J 3 bases; bases outside gene matches: 7. Germline V gives CDR1 PRHDT, CDR2 FYEKMQ (reference sequence). CDR3 protein: CASSLGRRTGDTEAFF. In nucleotides, the CDR3 is TGTGCCAGCAGCTTAGGTCGCAGAACAGGGGACACTGAAGCTTTCTTT. Drawing the rest from reference TRBV13 and TRBJ1-1, the complete variable domain is AAGVIQSPRHLIKEKRETATLKCYPIPRHDTVYWYQQGPGQDPQFLISFYEKMQSDKGSIPDRFSAQQFSDYHSELNMSSLELGDSALYFCASSLGRRTGDTEAFFGQGTRLTVV.

The V and J genes are TRBV5-1 and TRBJ1-5; 8 bases align to TRBD1. The CDR3 has 16 amino acids. With V trimmed by 0 bases and J by 2 bases, 4 bases remained unmatched. In germline, CDR1 is SGHRS, CDR2 YFSETQ. The CDR3 loop is CASSLGQDRGNQPQHF. CDR3 nucleotides: TGCGCCAGCAGCTTGGGCCAGGACAGGGGCAATCAGCCCCAGCATTTT.

The V and J genes are TRBV19 and TRBJ2-7, with 7 bases identical to TRBD1. Trimming took 6 bases from V and 6 from J; bases not matched to a gene: 11. Per germline, CDR1 LNHDA and CDR2 SQIVND (reference sequence). This CDR3 region has 14 residues. The CDR3 here is CASRETGVLGEQYF. DNA of the CDR3: TGTGCCAGTAGGGAAACAGGGGTTCTAGGCGAGCAGTACTTC.

V gene TRBV5-4 combines with J gene TRBJ1-4; D is possibly TRBD1 (6 bases). With 3 bases removed from V and 11 bases from J, the gap between germline ends came to 14 bases. The V gene's germline CDR1 is SGHNT and CDR2 YYREEE (reference sequence). The CDR3 consists of 13 residues. This chain's CDR3 is CASSSPRGGKLFF. DNA of the CDR3: TGTGCCAGCAGCTCGCCTCGAGGGGGTAAACTGTTTTTT.

The V and J genes are TRBV5-4 and TRBJ1-1; D remains ambiguous. The CDR3 extends over 12 amino acids. V lost 2 bases to trimming and J lost 12 bases, with 14 bases between them. Germline V gene sequence: CDR1 SGHNT, CDR2 YYREEE (reference sequence). CDR3 sequence: CASSLPSSETFF. CDR3 DNA: TGTGCCAGCAGCTTACCCTCCTCCGAGACTTTCTTT.

A remark on this clone: The same CDR3 is also encoded by other DNA sequences in this sample. CDR3 coding DNA: TGTGCCAGCAGTTCGGGGGGACCCGGGGAGCTGTTTTTT. Translating gives CASSSGGPGELFF. The V and J genes are TRBV12-3 or TRBV12-4 and TRBJ2-2, with 7 positions matching TRBD2. V was clipped by 4 bases and J by 6 bases; unmatched bases: 2. The CDR3 runs 13 residues.